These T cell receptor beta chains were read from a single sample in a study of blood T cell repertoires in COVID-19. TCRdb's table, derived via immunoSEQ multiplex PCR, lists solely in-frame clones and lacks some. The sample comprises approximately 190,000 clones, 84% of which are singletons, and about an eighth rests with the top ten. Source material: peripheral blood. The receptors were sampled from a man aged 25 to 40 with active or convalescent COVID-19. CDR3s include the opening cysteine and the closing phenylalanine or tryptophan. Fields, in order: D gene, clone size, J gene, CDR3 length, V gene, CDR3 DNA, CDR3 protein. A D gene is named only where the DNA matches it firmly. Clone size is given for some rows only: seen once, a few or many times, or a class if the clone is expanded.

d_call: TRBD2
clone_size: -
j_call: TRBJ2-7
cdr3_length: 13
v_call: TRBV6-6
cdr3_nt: TGTGCCAGCGGACTAGCGGGGACCTACGAGCAGTACTTC
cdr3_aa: CASGLAGTYEQYF

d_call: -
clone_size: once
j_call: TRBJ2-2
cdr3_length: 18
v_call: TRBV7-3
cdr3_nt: TGTGCCAGCAGCTTAAGCGTTCCGGGGGAAGCGAACACCGGGGAGCTGTTTTTT
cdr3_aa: CASSLSVPGEANTGELFF

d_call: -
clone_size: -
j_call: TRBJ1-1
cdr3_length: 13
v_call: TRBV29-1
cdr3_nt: TGCAGCGTTGAACGGGGGTTGAGGGATGAAGCTTTCTTT
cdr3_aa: CSVERGLRDEAFF

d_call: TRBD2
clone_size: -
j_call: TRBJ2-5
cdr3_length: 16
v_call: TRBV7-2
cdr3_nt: TGTGCCAGCAGCTTAGGCGGGGCGGGGGGGCGAGAGACCCAGTACTTC
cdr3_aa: CASSLGGAGGRETQYF

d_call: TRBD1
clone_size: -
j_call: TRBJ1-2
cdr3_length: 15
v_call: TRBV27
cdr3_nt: TGTGCCAGCAGTTCGCCGACAGGGGGCATCTATGGCTACACCTTC
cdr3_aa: CASSSPTGGIYGYTF

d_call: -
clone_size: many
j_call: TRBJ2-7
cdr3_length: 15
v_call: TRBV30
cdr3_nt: TGTGCCTGGAGTGGAAGATTAGTCTTACCCTACGAGCAGTACTTC
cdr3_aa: CAWSGRLVLPYEQYF

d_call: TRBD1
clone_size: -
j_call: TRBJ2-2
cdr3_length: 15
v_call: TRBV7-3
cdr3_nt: TGTGCCAGCAGCTTACGGACAGGGTACACCGGGGAGCTGTTTTTT
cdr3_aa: CASSLRTGYTGELFF

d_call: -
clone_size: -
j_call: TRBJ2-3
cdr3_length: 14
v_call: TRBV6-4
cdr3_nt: TGTGCCAGCAGTGACTCTGTCGCCGCGCCCCAGCAGTATTTT
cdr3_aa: CASSDSVAAPQQYF

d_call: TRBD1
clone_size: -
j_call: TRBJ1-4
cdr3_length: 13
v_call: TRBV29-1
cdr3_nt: TGCAGCGGACGGGACAGTCTGGGTGGAAAACTGTTTTTT
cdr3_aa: CSGRDSLGGKLFF

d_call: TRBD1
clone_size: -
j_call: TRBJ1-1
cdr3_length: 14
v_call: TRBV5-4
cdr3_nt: TGTGCCAGCAGCTGGGACAGACTAAACACTGAAGCTTTCTTT
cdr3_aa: CASSWDRLNTEAFF

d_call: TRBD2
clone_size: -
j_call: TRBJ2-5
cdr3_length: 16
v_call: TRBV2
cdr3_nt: TGTGCCAGCAGTGAAGGCTCTAGCGGGTCGCAAGAGACCCAGTACTTC
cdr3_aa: CASSEGSSGSQETQYF

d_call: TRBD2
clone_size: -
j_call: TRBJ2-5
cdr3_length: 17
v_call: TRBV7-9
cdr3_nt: TGTGCCAGCAGCTGGGGGACTAGCGGGGGGCATCAAGAGACCCAGTACTTC
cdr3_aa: CASSWGTSGGHQETQYF

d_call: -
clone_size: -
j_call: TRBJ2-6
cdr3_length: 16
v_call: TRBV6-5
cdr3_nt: TGTGCCAGCAGTTACTCTGGCAGGGCTGGGGCCAACGTCCTGACTTTC
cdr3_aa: CASSYSGRAGANVLTF

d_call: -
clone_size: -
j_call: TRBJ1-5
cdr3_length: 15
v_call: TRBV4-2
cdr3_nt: TGTGCCAGCAGCCAAGACCCAGACACACGGCAGCCCCAGCATTTT
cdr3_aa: CASSQDPDTRQPQHF

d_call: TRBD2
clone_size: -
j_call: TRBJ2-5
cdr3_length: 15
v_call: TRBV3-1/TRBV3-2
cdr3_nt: TGTGCCAGCAGCACACTAGCGGGGGGCCAAGAGACCCAGTACTTC
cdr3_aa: CASSTLAGGQETQYF

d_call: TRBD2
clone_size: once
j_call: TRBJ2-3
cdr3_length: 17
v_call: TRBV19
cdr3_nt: TGTGCCAGTGGTATAGGCGGAGGACTAGCGGGATTAGATACGCAGTATTTT
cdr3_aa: CASGIGGGLAGLDTQYF

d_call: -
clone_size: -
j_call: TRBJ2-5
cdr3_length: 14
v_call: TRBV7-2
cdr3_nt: TGTGCCAGCAGCTTACCGCGGGGCCAAGAGACCCAGTACTTC
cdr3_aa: CASSLPRGQETQYF

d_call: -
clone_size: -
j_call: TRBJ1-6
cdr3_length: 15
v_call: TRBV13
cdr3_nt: TGTGCCAGCAGCTTAGGGCGGGGTTCTAATTCACCCCTCCACTTT
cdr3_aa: CASSLGRGSNSPLHF

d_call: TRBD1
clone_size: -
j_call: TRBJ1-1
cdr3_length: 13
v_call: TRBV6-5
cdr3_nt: TGTGCCAGCAGTAGGACAGGGGCCTTGGAAGCTTTCTTT
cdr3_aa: CASSRTGALEAFF

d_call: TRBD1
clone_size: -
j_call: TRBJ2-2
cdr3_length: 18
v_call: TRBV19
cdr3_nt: TGTGCCAGTAGTATGAGACAGGGGAAAAACGGAGGCACCGGGGAGCTGTTTTTT
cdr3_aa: CASSMRQGKNGGTGELFF

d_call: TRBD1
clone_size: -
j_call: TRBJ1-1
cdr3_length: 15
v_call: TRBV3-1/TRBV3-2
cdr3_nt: TGTGCCAGCAGCCGGGGGACAGGGAGAAACACTGAAGCTTTCTTT
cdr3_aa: CASSRGTGRNTEAFF

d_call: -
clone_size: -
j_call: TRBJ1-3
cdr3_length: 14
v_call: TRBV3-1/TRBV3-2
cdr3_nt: TGTGCCAGCAGCCTCAGGTCGAGAGGAAACACCATATATTTT
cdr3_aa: CASSLRSRGNTIYF

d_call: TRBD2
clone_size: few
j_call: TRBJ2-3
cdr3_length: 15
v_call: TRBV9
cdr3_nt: TGTGCCAGCAGCGAGGGACTAGCGGAGACAGATACGCAGTATTTT
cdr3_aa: CASSEGLAETDTQYF

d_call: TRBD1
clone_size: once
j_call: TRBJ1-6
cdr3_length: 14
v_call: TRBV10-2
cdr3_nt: TGCGCCAGCAGAGAGGGACAGGGGGCATCACCCCTCCACTTT
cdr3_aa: CASREGQGASPLHF

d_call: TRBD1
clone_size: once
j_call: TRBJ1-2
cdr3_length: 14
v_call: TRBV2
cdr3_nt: TGTGCCAGCGGGCAAAACGGACAGGGGTCTGGCTACACCTTC
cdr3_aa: CASGQNGQGSGYTF

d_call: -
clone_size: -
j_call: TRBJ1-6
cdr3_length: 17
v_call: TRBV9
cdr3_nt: TGTGCCAGCAGCGTATCCCAGACTTACTCGGCGAATTCACCCCTCCACTTT
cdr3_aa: CASSVSQTYSANSPLHF

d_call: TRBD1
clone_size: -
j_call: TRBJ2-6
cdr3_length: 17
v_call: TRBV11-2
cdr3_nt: TGTGCCAGCAGGAAACCGGGACAGGGATCTGGGGCCAACGTCCTGACTTTC
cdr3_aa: CASRKPGQGSGANVLTF

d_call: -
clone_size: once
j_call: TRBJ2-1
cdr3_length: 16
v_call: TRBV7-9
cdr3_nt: TGTGCCAGCAGCTTAATGGGACTGCAGGGTCCTGATGAGCAGTTCTTC
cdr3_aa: CASSLMGLQGPDEQFF

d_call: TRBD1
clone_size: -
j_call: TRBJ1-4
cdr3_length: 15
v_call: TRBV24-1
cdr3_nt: TGTGCCACCAGTGATTTGGGACAGGGGGCCGAAAAACTGTTTTTT
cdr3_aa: CATSDLGQGAEKLFF

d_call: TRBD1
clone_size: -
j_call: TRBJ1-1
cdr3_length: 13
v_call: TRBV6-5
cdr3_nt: TGTGCCAGCAGTTATTCGACAGGGGAATCAGCTTTCTTT
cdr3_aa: CASSYSTGESAFF

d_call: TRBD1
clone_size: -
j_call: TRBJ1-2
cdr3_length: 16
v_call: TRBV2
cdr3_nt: TGTGCCAGCAGTGAACCGTGGGACAGGGCGGGCTATGGCTACACCTTC
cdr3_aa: CASSEPWDRAGYGYTF

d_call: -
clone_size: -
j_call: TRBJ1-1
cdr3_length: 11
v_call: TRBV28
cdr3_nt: TGTGCCAGCACCCAGAACACTGAAGCTTTCTTT
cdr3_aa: CASTQNTEAFF

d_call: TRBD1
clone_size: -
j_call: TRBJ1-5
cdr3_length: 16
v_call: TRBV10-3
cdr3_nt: TGTGCCATCAGTGAGTCAGCGACAGGGAGCAATCAGCCCCAGCATTTT
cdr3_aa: CAISESATGSNQPQHF

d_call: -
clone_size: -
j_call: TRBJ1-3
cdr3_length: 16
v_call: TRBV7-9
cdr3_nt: TGTGCCAGCTCCCCCTCCAATTGGGACTCCGGAAACACCATATATTTT
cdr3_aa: CASSPSNWDSGNTIYF

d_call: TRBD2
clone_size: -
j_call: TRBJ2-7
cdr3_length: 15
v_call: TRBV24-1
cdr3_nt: TGTGCCACCCAGTCAAGAAGCGGGAGTAAACACGAGCAGTACTTC
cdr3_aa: CATQSRSGSKHEQYF

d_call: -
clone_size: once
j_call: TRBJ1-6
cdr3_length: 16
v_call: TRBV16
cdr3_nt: TGTGCCAGCACCCAGAGTACAGGGTTTGCGGGTTCACCCCTCCACTTT
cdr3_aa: CASTQSTGFAGSPLHF

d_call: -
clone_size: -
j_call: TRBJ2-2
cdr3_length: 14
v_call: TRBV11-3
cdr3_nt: TGTGCCAGCAGCTTTTTAACAGCCATCGGGGAGCTGTTTTTT
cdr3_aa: CASSFLTAIGELFF